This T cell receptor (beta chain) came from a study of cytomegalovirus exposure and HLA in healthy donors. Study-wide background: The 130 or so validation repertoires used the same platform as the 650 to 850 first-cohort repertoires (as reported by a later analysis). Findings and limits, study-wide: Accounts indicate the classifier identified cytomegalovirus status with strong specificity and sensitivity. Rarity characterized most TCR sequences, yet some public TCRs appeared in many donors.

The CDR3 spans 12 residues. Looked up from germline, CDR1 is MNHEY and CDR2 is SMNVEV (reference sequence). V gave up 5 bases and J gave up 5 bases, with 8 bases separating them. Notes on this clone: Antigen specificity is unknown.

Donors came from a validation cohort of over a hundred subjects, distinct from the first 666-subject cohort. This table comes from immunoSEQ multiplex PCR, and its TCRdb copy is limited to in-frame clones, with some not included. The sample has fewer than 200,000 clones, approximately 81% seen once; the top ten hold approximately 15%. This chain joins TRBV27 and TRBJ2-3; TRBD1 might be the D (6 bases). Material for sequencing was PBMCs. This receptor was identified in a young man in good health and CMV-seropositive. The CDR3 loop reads CASSTGLDTQYF. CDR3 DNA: TGTGCCAGCAGTACAGGGTTAGATACGCAGTATTTT.